This entry lists 13 T cell receptor beta chains sequenced from one sample in a study of blood T cell repertoires in COVID-19 (TCRdb year 2020). Libraries came from the immunoSEQ multiplex PCR assay. This is the immuneACCESS table as TCRdb keeps it, with only in-frame sequences that have V and J called. A part of the clones is gone; compared with another copy, unresolved V genes explain less than half, and the rest is unexplained. This sample holds under 450,000 clones; about 87% were observed only once. The ten largest clonotypes hold about 12% of the sample. The sequencing sample was made of peripheral blood. These receptors were taken from a woman in her fifties or sixties with COVID-19, enrolled during active disease.

The rearrangement links TRBV4-2 to TRBJ1-2; D gene unclear. Trimming pared 0 bases from V and 1 base from J, leaving 9 bases between. Germline lookup yields CDR1 LGHNA and CDR2 YNFKEQ. This CDR3 is 15 amino acids long. Written as DNA, the CDR3 is TGTGCCAGCAGCCAAGAAAGACTGATTAACTATGGCTACACCTTC. Translating gives CASSQERLINYGYTF.

This clone occurred once. The rearrangement joins TRBV10-3 to TRBJ1-1; the D is unclear. Trimming shortened V by 4 bases and J by 0 bases, and 6 bases separated the two germline ends. Looked up from germline, CDR1 is ENHRY and CDR2 is SYGVKD. The CDR3 is 13 amino acids. DNA for the CDR3: TGTGCCATCAGTGCGTCCATGAACACTGAAGCTTTCTTT. Its translation is CAISASMNTEAFF.

The chain carries TRBV5-1 and TRBJ2-5, with 7 positions matching TRBD2. The CDR3 covers 16 residues. V was pared by 0 bases and J by 0 bases, with 5 bases of the junction left unmatched. The germline V gene has CDR1 SGHRS and CDR2 YFSETQ. Here the CDR3 reads CASSLVGGGHQETQYF. CDR3 bases: TGCGCCAGCAGCTTGGTCGGCGGGGGACACCAAGAGACCCAGTACTTC.

The J gene is TRBJ2-3, the V gene TRBV24-1; D is uncertain. The V and J ends lost 4 bases and 5 bases respectively, with 6 bases between them. The germline CDR1 and CDR2 sequences are KGHDR and SFDVKD. This CDR3 spans 12 amino acids. The CDR3 spells CATSEGGDTQYF. The DNA of the CDR3 is TGTGCCACCAGTGAAGGCGGAGATACGCAGTATTTT.

CDR3 coding DNA: TGTGCCAGCTCTCAGGGGGCAACGGGAAACACCATATATTTT. This encodes CASSQGATGNTIYF. V usage is TRBV18 and J usage is TRBJ1-3; TRBD1 matches 8 bases. Germline assignment: CDR1 KGHSH and CDR2 LQKENI. V gave up 6 bases and J gave up 4 bases; unmatched junction bases: 5. The CDR3 runs to 14 residues.

CDR3 in DNA: TGTGCCAGCTCACCATTCGGGATTGGGAACACTGAAGCTTTCTTT. Protein sequence: CASSPFGIGNTEAFF. The chain recombines TRBV18 with TRBJ1-1; D unclear. The CDR3 length is 15 residues. Germline CDR1 is KGHSH and CDR2 is LQKENI. V shed 2 bases and J shed 1 base, with 11 bases lying between them.

About this clone itself: At one end, the junction sequence differs from germline, possibly due to a read error. This chain's CDR3 is CATSSGERAEKHF. The CDR3 coding sequence is TGTGCCACCAGCAGCGGGGAGAGGGCGGAGAAGCACTTC. This chain links TRBV15 with TRBJ2-7; D is possibly TRBD2 (5 bases). Germline V CDR1 and CDR2: LNHNV, YYDKDF (reference sequence). This CDR3 is 13 amino acids long. Looking up the rest from reference TRBV15 and TRBJ2-7 gives the full variable domain: DAMVIQNPRYQVTQFGKPVTLSCSQTLNHNVMYWYQQKSSQAPKLLFHYYDKDFNNEADTPDNFQSRRPNTSFCFLDIRSPGLGDTAMYLCATSSGERAEKHFGPGTRLTVT.

This chain connects TRBV27 to TRBJ1-1; tentative D call: TRBD1 (6 bases). The V end lost 5 bases, the J end lost 1 base, and 11 bases lay between the germline ends. Germline CDR1 reads MNHEY; CDR2 reads SMNVEV (reference sequence). The CDR3 loop spans 14 amino acids. The CDR3 DNA reads as TGTGCCAGCAGTCGGGCGGACAGGAACACTGAAGCTTTCTTT. This codes for CASSRADRNTEAFF.

The rearrangement links TRBV28 to TRBJ1-1; D remains ambiguous. Per the germline V gene, CDR1 is MDHEN and CDR2 is SYDVKM. The V end lost 3 bases, the J end lost 0 bases, and 14 bases lay between the germline ends. The length of the CDR3 is 16 residues. CDR3 residues: CASSFTGDGLNTEAFF. CDR3 nucleotide sequence: TGTGCCAGCAGTTTTACGGGAGATGGCTTGAACACTGAAGCTTTCTTT.

The V gene is TRBV19, the J gene TRBJ1-1, with D perhaps matching TRBD1 (5 bases). Germline CDR1 reads LNHDA; CDR2 reads SQIVND (reference sequence). The V end lost 7 bases, the J end lost 9 bases, and 18 bases lay between the germline ends. The length of the CDR3 is 13 residues. The CDR3 coding sequence is TGTGCCAGTAAAACCCGGGGGACCCCCCAAGCTTTCTTT. Its protein is CASKTRGTPQAFF.

On this clone itself: The same CDR3 also results from other DNA sequences found in this sample. The chain has TRBV9 and TRBJ2-7, with TRBD1 matching 10 bases. Germline V gene sequence: CDR1 SGDLS, CDR2 YYNGEE. The CDR3 is 13 amino acids. V lost 0 bases to trimming and J lost 7 bases; unmatched junction nucleotides: 1. The CDR3 reads CASSVGTGGEQYF. CDR3 nucleotide sequence: TGTGCCAGCAGCGTAGGGACAGGGGGGGAGCAGTACTTC.

The chain recombines TRBV7-2 with TRBJ1-1, with 7 bases matching TRBD1. This CDR3 has 14 residues. V lost 5 bases, J lost 1 base, and 4 bases stayed unmatched. The V gene's germline CDR1 is SGHTA and CDR2 FQGNSA. The CDR3 region is CASSPRTGNTEAFF. For the CDR3, the DNA is TGTGCCAGCAGCCCACGGACAGGGAACACTGAAGCTTTCTTT.

This chain joins TRBV6-2 or TRBV6-3 and TRBJ1-6, with D unclear. Germline assignment: CDR1 MNHEY and CDR2 SVGEGT. Deletions cut 2 bases from V and 5 bases from J, with 13 bases between. The CDR3 has 16 amino acids. CDR3 DNA: TGTGCCAGCAGTTACGAGCGCAGACGTCATAATTCACCCCTCCACTTT. It specifies CASSYERRRHNSPLHF.